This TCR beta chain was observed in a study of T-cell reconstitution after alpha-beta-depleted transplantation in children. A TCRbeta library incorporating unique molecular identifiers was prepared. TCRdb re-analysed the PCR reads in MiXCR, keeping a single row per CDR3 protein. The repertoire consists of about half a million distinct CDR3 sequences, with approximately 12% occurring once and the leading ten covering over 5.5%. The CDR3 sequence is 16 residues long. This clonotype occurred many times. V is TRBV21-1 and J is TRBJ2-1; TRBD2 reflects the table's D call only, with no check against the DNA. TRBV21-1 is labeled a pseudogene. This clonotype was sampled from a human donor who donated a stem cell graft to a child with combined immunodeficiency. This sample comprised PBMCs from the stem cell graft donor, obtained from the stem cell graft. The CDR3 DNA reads TGTGCCAGCCCGATTGGGACTAGCGGGAGGGACAATGAGCAGTTCTTC. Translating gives CASPIGTSGRDNEQFF.